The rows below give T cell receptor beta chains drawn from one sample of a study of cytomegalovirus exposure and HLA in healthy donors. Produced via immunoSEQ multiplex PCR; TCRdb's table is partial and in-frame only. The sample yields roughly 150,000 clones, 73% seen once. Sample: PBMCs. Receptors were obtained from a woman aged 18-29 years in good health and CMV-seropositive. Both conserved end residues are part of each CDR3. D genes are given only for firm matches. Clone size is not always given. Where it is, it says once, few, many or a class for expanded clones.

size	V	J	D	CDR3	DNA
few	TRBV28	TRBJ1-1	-	CASSLLIGANTEAFF	TGTGCCAGCAGTTTATTAATAGGGGCAAACACTGAAGCTTTCTTT
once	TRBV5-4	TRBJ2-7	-	CASSHDSDPYEQYF	TGTGCCAGCAGCCACGACAGCGACCCTTACGAGCAGTACTTC
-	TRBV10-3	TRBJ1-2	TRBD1	CAISESAIQGYGYTF	TGTGCCATCAGTGAGTCGGCAATACAGGGGTATGGCTACACCTTC
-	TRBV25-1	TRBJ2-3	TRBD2	CASSDPGLAVLTDTQYF	TGTGCCAGCAGTGATCCGGGACTAGCGGTACTCACAGATACGCAGTATTTT
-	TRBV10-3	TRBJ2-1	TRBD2	CATEIAGVYNEQFF	TGTGCCACCGAGATAGCGGGGGTCTACAATGAGCAGTTCTTC
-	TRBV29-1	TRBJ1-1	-	CSDHTGNTEAFF	TGCAGCGACCATACAGGGAACACTGAAGCTTTCTTT
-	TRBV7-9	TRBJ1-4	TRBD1	CSSSYRGPGEKLFF	TGTTCCAGCAGCTACAGGGGCCCGGGGGAAAAACTGTTTTTT
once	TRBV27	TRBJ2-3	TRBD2	CAIGGIAGGTDTQYF	TGTGCCATCGGCGGGATAGCGGGGGGGACAGATACGCAGTATTTT
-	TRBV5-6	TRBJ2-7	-	CASSLYNHYEQYF	TGTGCCAGCAGCTTGTACAACCACTACGAGCAGTACTTC
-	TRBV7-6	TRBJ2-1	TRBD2	CASSLALSGGDNEQFF	TGTGCCAGCAGCTTAGCCCTTAGCGGGGGGGACAATGAGCAGTTCTTC
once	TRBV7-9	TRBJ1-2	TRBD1	CASSLGVGQVNYGYTF	TGTGCCAGCAGCCTCGGGGTGGGACAGGTGAACTATGGCTACACCTTC
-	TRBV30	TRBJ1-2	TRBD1	CAWDRGPLYGYTF	TGTGCCTGGGACAGGGGGCCTCTCTATGGCTACACCTTC
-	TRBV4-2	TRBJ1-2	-	CASSQESGQSFYGYTF	TGTGCCAGCAGCCAAGAATCGGGTCAGAGTTTCTATGGCTACACCTTC
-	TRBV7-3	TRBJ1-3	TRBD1	CASSPTGGGNTIYF	TGTGCCAGCAGCCCGACAGGGGGGGGAAACACCATATATTTT
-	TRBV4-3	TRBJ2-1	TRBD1	CASSPGTGGPGEQFF	TGCGCCAGCAGCCCCGGGACAGGGGGACCTGGTGAGCAGTTCTTC
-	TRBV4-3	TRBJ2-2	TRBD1	CASSSYQGAEGELFF	TGCGCCAGCAGCAGTTACCAGGGGGCAGAAGGGGAGCTGTTTTTT
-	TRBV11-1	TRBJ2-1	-	CASSLGRVGYNEQFF	TGTGCCAGCAGCTTAGGGAGGGTAGGGTACAATGAGCAGTTCTTC
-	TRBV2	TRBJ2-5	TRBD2	CASRNRTSWETQYF	TGTGCCAGCAGAAACCGGACTAGCTGGGAGACCCAGTACTTC
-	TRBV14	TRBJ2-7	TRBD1	CASSQLGQGPYEQYF	TGTGCCAGCAGCCAATTGGGACAGGGACCCTACGAGCAGTACTTC
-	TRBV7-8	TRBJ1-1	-	CASSFPGEPNTEAFF	TGTGCCAGCAGCTTTCCAGGGGAGCCTAACACTGAAGCTTTCTTT
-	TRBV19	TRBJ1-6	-	CASSMSREGNSPLHF	TGTGCCAGTAGTATGAGCCGCGAGGGAAATTCACCCCTCCACTTT
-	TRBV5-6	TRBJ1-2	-	CASSLRGNTVRGYTF	TGTGCCAGCAGCTTGAGGGGGAACACGGTCCGGGGCTACACCTTC
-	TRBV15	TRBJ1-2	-	CATSRDAGVEFGYTF	TGTGCCACCAGCAGAGATGCAGGGGTGGAATTTGGCTACACCTTC
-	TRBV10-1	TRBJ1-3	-	CASSERGGNTIYF	TGCGCCAGCAGTGAGAGAGGGGGAAACACCATATATTTT
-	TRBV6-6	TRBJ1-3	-	CASSTSGGSSGNTIYF	-
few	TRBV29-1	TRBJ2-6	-	CSVTVRDSGANVLTF	TGCAGCGTGACCGTGCGGGACTCTGGGGCCAACGTCCTGACTTTC
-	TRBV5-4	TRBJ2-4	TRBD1	CASSPGGLDIQYF	TGTGCCAGCAGCCCAGGGGGCCTGGACATTCAGTACTTC